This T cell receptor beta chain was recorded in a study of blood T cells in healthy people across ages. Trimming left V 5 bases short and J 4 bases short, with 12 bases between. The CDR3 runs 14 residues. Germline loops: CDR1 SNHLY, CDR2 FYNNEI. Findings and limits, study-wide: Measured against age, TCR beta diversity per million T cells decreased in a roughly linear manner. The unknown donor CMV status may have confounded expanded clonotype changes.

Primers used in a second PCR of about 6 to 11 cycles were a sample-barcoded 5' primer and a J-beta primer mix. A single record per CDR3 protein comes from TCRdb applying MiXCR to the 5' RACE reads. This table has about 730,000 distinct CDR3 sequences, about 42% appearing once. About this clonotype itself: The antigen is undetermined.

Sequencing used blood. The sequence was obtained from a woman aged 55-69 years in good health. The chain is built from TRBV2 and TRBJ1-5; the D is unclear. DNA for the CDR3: TGTGCCAGCAGTTTAAATCTGGGGAATCAGCCCCAGCATTTT. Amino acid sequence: CASSLNLGNQPQHF.